These T cell receptor beta chains were read from a single sample in a study of blood T cell repertoires in COVID-19. Sequenced by immunoSEQ multiplex PCR; TCRdb stores in-frame clones only, minus some. The sample lists some 200,000 clones, more than 80% seen once, with about 4% in the top ten. Sequencing input: PBMCs or T cells enriched from blood (not recorded which). Source of these receptors: a woman in her forties with acute COVID-19. Each CDR3 is given with its conserved first and last residue. D genes are given only for firm matches. Size values are once, few and many counts, or a class for expanded clones, and some rows have none.

D,J,size,V,CDR3,DNA
TRBD1,TRBJ1-1,NA,TRBV19,CASSSPIFGQGSSEAFF,TGTGCCAGTAGTAGCCCCATTTTCGGACAGGGGTCTTCTGAAGCTTTCTTT
NA,TRBJ1-2,NA,TRBV12-3/TRBV12-4,CASSSGYRVGYTF,TGTGCCAGCAGCTCCGGGTACAGGGTGGGCTACACCTTC
NA,TRBJ2-5,NA,TRBV2,CASRLTTLRPQYF,TGTGCCAGCAGGTTGACTACACTCCGGCCCCAGTACTTC
TRBD1,TRBJ1-4,NA,TRBV29-1,CSVEEGQGVKLFF,TGCAGCGTTGAGGAGGGACAGGGAGTAAAACTGTTTTTT
NA,TRBJ2-2,NA,TRBV3-1/TRBV3-2,CASSQRGYTGELFF,TGTGCCAGCAGCCAACGGGGGTACACCGGGGAGCTGTTTTTT
TRBD1,TRBJ1-5,NA,TRBV6-2/TRBV6-3,CASSWTGREPQHF,TGTGCCAGCAGTTGGACAGGTAGGGAGCCCCAGCATTTT
NA,TRBJ1-2,NA,TRBV14,CASRRHVKGGYTF,TGTGCCAGCAGGCGACACGTCAAAGGCGGCTACACCTTC
NA,TRBJ2-2,NA,TRBV18,CASGQERTGELFF,TGTGCCAGTGGGCAGGAACGCACCGGGGAGCTGTTTTTT
NA,TRBJ1-1,few,TRBV27,CASSFRGTEAFF,TGTGCCAGCAGTTTCCGGGGCACTGAAGCTTTCTTT
TRBD1,TRBJ2-1,NA,TRBV5-6,CASSSSGQGSYNEQFF,TGTGCCAGCAGCAGTTCGGGACAGGGATCCTACAATGAGCAGTTCTTC
TRBD2,TRBJ2-3,NA,TRBV7-2,CASSPAGGSTDTQYF,TGTGCCAGCAGCCCAGCGGGGGGGAGCACAGATACGCAGTATTTT
TRBD2,TRBJ2-1,NA,TRBV27,CASKPGLAGGSSYNEQFF,TGTGCCAGCAAACCGGGACTAGCGGGCGGGAGCTCCTACAATGAGCAGTTCTTC
NA,TRBJ2-3,NA,TRBV9,CASSVNGGDTQYF,TGTGCCAGCAGCGTAAACGGAGGAGATACGCAGTATTTT
NA,TRBJ1-4,NA,TRBV4-1,CASSQSDSTNEKLFF,TGCGCCAGCAGCCAGTCGGACAGCACGAATGAAAAACTGTTTTTT
NA,TRBJ2-7,NA,TRBV9,CASSVAEGNYEQYF,TGTGCCAGCAGCGTGGCAGAGGGAAATTACGAGCAGTACTTC
TRBD2,TRBJ2-3,NA,TRBV13,CASSLVASGDYTDTQYF,TGTGCCAGCAGCTTAGTCGCTAGCGGGGACTACACAGATACGCAGTATTTT
NA,TRBJ1-1,NA,TRBV2,CASSERQVPLNTEAFF,TGTGCCAGCAGTGAAAGGCAGGTCCCTTTGAACACTGAAGCTTTCTTT
NA,TRBJ2-5,NA,TRBV7-3,CASSLTAGAGETQYF,TGTGCCAGCAGCCTGACTGCAGGGGCGGGAGAGACCCAGTACTTC